The rows below give T cell receptor beta chains drawn from one sample of a study of cytomegalovirus exposure and HLA in healthy donors. Assay used: immunoSEQ multiplex PCR; TCRdb lists only in-frame clones, some missing. This sample lists about 130,000 clones; its ten largest clones have over 1.5%. Specimen: PBMCs. The receptors originated from a man aged 18 to 29 in good health and CMV-seronegative. Each CDR3 is given with its conserved first and last residue. Each record gives: CDR3 DNA, CDR3 protein, V gene, D gene, J gene. D genes are given only for firm matches.

DNA: TGTGCCAGCAGTGAATGGGACAGAGCCTACGAGCAGTACTTC
CDR3: CASSEWDRAYEQYF
V: TRBV25-1
D: TRBD1
J: TRBJ2-7

DNA: TGTGCCAGCAGCGTAGGCAGGGGCTGGGGCTATGGCTACACCTTC
CDR3: CASSVGRGWGYGYTF
V: TRBV9
D: -
J: TRBJ1-2

DNA: TGTGCCAGTAGTCCTAGTTCAGATACGCAGTATTTT
CDR3: CASSPSSDTQYF
V: TRBV19
D: -
J: TRBJ2-3

DNA: TGTGCCAGCAGCGTAGGTCTGGGGGCGCAAAAGTACAATGAGCAGTTCTTC
CDR3: CASSVGLGAQKYNEQFF
V: TRBV9
D: -
J: TRBJ2-1

DNA: TGTGCCAGCAGGGACAGCCTCAACGAGCAGTACTTC
CDR3: CASRDSLNEQYF
V: TRBV6-6
D: -
J: TRBJ2-7

DNA: TGTGCCAGCAGTTTACAGGGATTGAACACTGAAGCTTTCTTT
CDR3: CASSLQGLNTEAFF
V: TRBV6-6
D: -
J: TRBJ1-1

DNA: TGTGCCAGCAGCTGGACAGGGGATTCGAGAGAAGCTTTCTTT
CDR3: CASSWTGDSREAFF
V: TRBV7-2
D: TRBD1
J: TRBJ1-1

DNA: TGTGCCAGCAGTTCCGGGGGCTATGGCTACACCTTC
CDR3: CASSSGGYGYTF
V: TRBV28
D: -
J: TRBJ1-2

DNA: TGTGCCACCAGCAGGGGACAGGGCTCCTACAATGAGCAGTTCTTC
CDR3: CATSRGQGSYNEQFF
V: TRBV15
D: TRBD1
J: TRBJ2-1

DNA: TGTGCCAGCAGCGGCACCGGACTAGCGGGTGTCTCCTACAATGAGCAGTTCTTC
CDR3: CASSGTGLAGVSYNEQFF
V: TRBV7-9
D: TRBD2
J: TRBJ2-1

DNA: TGTGCCAGCAGTCTCCGACAGTACAATGAGCAGTTCTTC
CDR3: CASSLRQYNEQFF
V: TRBV6-6
D: -
J: TRBJ2-1

DNA: TGTGCCAGCAGTTACTCTTTCCCGGGACAGGGATTCGAGCAGTACTTC
CDR3: CASSYSFPGQGFEQYF
V: TRBV6-5
D: TRBD1
J: TRBJ2-7

DNA: TGCGCCAGCGGGGGGGACAGGGCCACAGATACGCAGTATTTT
CDR3: CASGGDRATDTQYF
V: TRBV5-1
D: TRBD1
J: TRBJ2-3

DNA: TGTGCCAGCAGTTTTGGCCCTCTGGAGACCCAGTACTTC
CDR3: CASSFGPLETQYF
V: TRBV28
D: -
J: TRBJ2-5

DNA: TGTGCCTGGAATCGACAGGGGAGCTCCTATAATTCACCCCTCCACTTT
CDR3: CAWNRQGSSYNSPLHF
V: TRBV30
D: TRBD1
J: TRBJ1-6

DNA: TGTGCCAGCAGCTCCCGGGGTAGCGGGAGTGGGGCCCACAATGAGCAGTTCTTC
CDR3: CASSSRGSGSGAHNEQFF
V: TRBV11-1
D: TRBD2
J: TRBJ2-1

DNA: TGTGCCAGCAGACGAGGAGGCACTGAAGCTTTCTTT
CDR3: CASRRGGTEAFF
V: TRBV27
D: -
J: TRBJ1-1

DNA: TGTGCCAGCGCAAGGGGAGGCCCCCAAGAGACCCAGTACTTC
CDR3: CASARGGPQETQYF
V: TRBV25-1
D: -
J: TRBJ2-5

DNA: TGTGCCAGCAGTGAATCTAGACTTTGGGCAGATACGCAGTATTTT
CDR3: CASSESRLWADTQYF
V: TRBV25-1
D: -
J: TRBJ2-3

DNA: TGCGCCAGCAGCTTGGGGTCTAGCGGGGGGGCAGATACGCAGTATTTT
CDR3: CASSLGSSGGADTQYF
V: TRBV5-1
D: TRBD2
J: TRBJ2-3

DNA: TGTGCCATTAGCCCCTCCAATGAGCAGTTCTTC
CDR3: CAISPSNEQFF
V: TRBV10-3
D: -
J: TRBJ2-1

DNA: TGTGCCAGTAGTTCCGGGACAGGGGGCGCCTACGAGCAGTACTTC
CDR3: CASSSGTGGAYEQYF
V: TRBV19
D: TRBD1
J: TRBJ2-7

DNA: TGTGCCAGCAAACGACAGGGTAAAGCCAAAAACATTCAGTACTTC
CDR3: CASKRQGKAKNIQYF
V: TRBV7-6
D: TRBD1
J: TRBJ2-4

DNA: TGCAGTGTCCCTTCGGGACAGCCCCAGCATTTT
CDR3: CSVPSGQPQHF
V: TRBV20-1
D: -
J: TRBJ1-5

DNA: TGTGCCAGCAGCCCCCACAGGACAGATAACTCTGGAAACACCATATATTTT
CDR3: CASSPHRTDNSGNTIYF
V: TRBV9
D: -
J: TRBJ1-3

DNA: TGTGCCACCGCGGACATACCGAACACCGGGGAGCTGTTTTTT
CDR3: CATADIPNTGELFF
V: TRBV19
D: -
J: TRBJ2-2

DNA: TGTGCCAGTAGTACGCTAACAGGGCCCACTAATGAAAAACTGTTTTTT
CDR3: CASSTLTGPTNEKLFF
V: TRBV19
D: -
J: TRBJ1-4

DNA: TGTGCCAGCAGCTTAGAAGCTTTGACTGAAGCTTTCTTT
CDR3: CASSLEALTEAFF
V: TRBV7-3
D: -
J: TRBJ1-1

DNA: TGTGCCAGCAGCTTTCGGGTAGCGGGAAGTACGCAGTATTTT
CDR3: CASSFRVAGSTQYF
V: TRBV7-2
D: TRBD2
J: TRBJ2-3

DNA: TGTGCCAGCAGCGTAGTTGGCAGGGCGAACACTGAAGCTTTCTTT
CDR3: CASSVVGRANTEAFF
V: TRBV9
D: -
J: TRBJ1-1

DNA: TGTGCCAGCAGCTTAAGTCTCCAGGGGACAGAGACCCAGTACTTC
CDR3: CASSLSLQGTETQYF
V: TRBV7-9
D: -
J: TRBJ2-5

DNA: TGTGCCAGCAGCGTAGGGGGGGAGGGCCGATGGGAGCAGTTCTTC
CDR3: CASSVGGEGRWEQFF
V: TRBV9
D: TRBD2
J: TRBJ2-1

DNA: TGTGCCACCAGCCGCCGGGACAATAATGAAAAACTGTTTTTT
CDR3: CATSRRDNNEKLFF
V: TRBV15
D: -
J: TRBJ1-4

DNA: TGTGCCACTACCCCGACACTCTGGGAGCAGTACTTC
CDR3: CATTPTLWEQYF
V: TRBV10-3
D: -
J: TRBJ2-7

DNA: TGTGCCAGCAGCCCCAGGGGGTCGGGGGCTAAGTCACCCCTCCACTTT
CDR3: CASSPRGSGAKSPLHF
V: TRBV7-6
D: TRBD1
J: TRBJ1-6

DNA: TGCAGCGTTCCTATTAGGGGGCGAGGGGCTTTCTTT
CDR3: CSVPIRGRGAFF
V: TRBV29-1
D: TRBD1
J: TRBJ1-1

DNA: TGTGCCAGCAGCCGTTACGAGCAGTACTTC
CDR3: CASSRYEQYF
V: TRBV7-9
D: -
J: TRBJ2-7

DNA: TGTGCCAGCAGGGGAGGGAGCTCCTATAATTCACCCCTCCACTTT
CDR3: CASRGGSSYNSPLHF
V: TRBV6-5
D: -
J: TRBJ1-6

DNA: TGTGCCAGTAACCGCGGGGGACAAAATCAGCCCCAGCATTTT
CDR3: CASNRGGQNQPQHF
V: TRBV27
D: -
J: TRBJ1-5

DNA: TGTGCCATCAGTGGGATAGCGGGAGTAGAAGAGACCCAGTACTTC
CDR3: CAISGIAGVEETQYF
V: TRBV10-3
D: TRBD2
J: TRBJ2-5

DNA: TGTGCCAGTAGCGGCCAGGGGATGTCTGGGGCCAACGTCCTGACTTTC
CDR3: CASSGQGMSGANVLTF
V: TRBV19
D: -
J: TRBJ2-6

DNA: TGCGCCAGCAGCTTGGGGGACAGCAATTCACCCCTCCACTTT
CDR3: CASSLGDSNSPLHF
V: TRBV5-1
D: TRBD1
J: TRBJ1-6

DNA: TGTGCCAGCTTCAAGGAGAACGAGCAGTACTTC
CDR3: CASFKENEQYF
V: TRBV5-4
D: -
J: TRBJ2-7

DNA: TGTGCCAGCAGCTTTCCCGGGGGGGGCGCGGAACTTAATGAAAAACTGTTTTTT
CDR3: CASSFPGGGAELNEKLFF
V: TRBV5-5
D: -
J: TRBJ1-4

DNA: TGCGCCAGCAGCTTGGTACTAGCGGGGGGTCCCGCGGTAGATACGCAGTATTTT
CDR3: CASSLVLAGGPAVDTQYF
V: TRBV5-1
D: TRBD2
J: TRBJ2-3

DNA: TGTGCCAGCACTCGCGATTACCTTTCCGAGCAGTACTTC
CDR3: CASTRDYLSEQYF
V: TRBV6-5
D: -
J: TRBJ2-7

DNA: TGTGCCAGCAGCTTAAGGCCCGGAGGTGACTATGGCTACACCTTC
CDR3: CASSLRPGGDYGYTF
V: TRBV7-3
D: -
J: TRBJ1-2

DNA: TGTGCCACCAGCTTTAGACAGGGGCGCAAGCGGACCCAGTACTTC
CDR3: CATSFRQGRKRTQYF
V: TRBV15
D: TRBD1
J: TRBJ2-5

DNA: TGTGCCAGCAGCCAATCCGGGACACTAGACGAGCAGTACTTC
CDR3: CASSQSGTLDEQYF
V: TRBV14
D: -
J: TRBJ2-7

DNA: TGTGCCAGCAGCTTCTCGGCGGACTCCTACAATGAGCAGTTCTTC
CDR3: CASSFSADSYNEQFF
V: TRBV7-9
D: -
J: TRBJ2-1

DNA: TGCGCCAGCAGCCAAGGCCCAACAGGGAACTACGAGCAGTACTTC
CDR3: CASSQGPTGNYEQYF
V: TRBV4-3
D: -
J: TRBJ2-7

DNA: TGTGCCAGCAGCTACGGACAGGGGGTGCCCACCTTAGATGAAAAACTGTTTTTT
CDR3: CASSYGQGVPTLDEKLFF
V: TRBV5-4
D: TRBD1
J: TRBJ1-4

DNA: TGTGCCAGCAGCCCCCCGACAGGTCAAGAGACCCAGTACTTC
CDR3: CASSPPTGQETQYF
V: TRBV9
D: -
J: TRBJ2-5

DNA: TGCAGCCTCCGGGGGGGGTCTAGCACAGATACGCAGTATTTT
CDR3: CSLRGGSSTDTQYF
V: TRBV29-1
D: TRBD2
J: TRBJ2-3

DNA: TGTGCCAGCAGTGATTCCGGGAGGAGAGCTAATGAAAAACTGTTTTTT
CDR3: CASSDSGRRANEKLFF
V: TRBV6-1
D: -
J: TRBJ1-4

DNA: TGCGCCAGCAGCTTGGGAGGAGCGGGGCGCACAGATACGCAGTATTTT
CDR3: CASSLGGAGRTDTQYF
V: TRBV5-1
D: TRBD2
J: TRBJ2-3

DNA: TGCGCCAGCAGCTTGGCCAGCGGGGGCTACAATGAGCAGTTCTTC
CDR3: CASSLASGGYNEQFF
V: TRBV5-1
D: TRBD2
J: TRBJ2-1

DNA: TGTGCCAGCAGTGAAGGACTAGCGACCTACGAGCAGTACTTC
CDR3: CASSEGLATYEQYF
V: TRBV2
D: TRBD2
J: TRBJ2-7

DNA: TGTGCCAGCAGGCAGCCCGGCGGGGAGTATGGCTACACCTTC
CDR3: CASRQPGGEYGYTF
V: TRBV28
D: -
J: TRBJ1-2